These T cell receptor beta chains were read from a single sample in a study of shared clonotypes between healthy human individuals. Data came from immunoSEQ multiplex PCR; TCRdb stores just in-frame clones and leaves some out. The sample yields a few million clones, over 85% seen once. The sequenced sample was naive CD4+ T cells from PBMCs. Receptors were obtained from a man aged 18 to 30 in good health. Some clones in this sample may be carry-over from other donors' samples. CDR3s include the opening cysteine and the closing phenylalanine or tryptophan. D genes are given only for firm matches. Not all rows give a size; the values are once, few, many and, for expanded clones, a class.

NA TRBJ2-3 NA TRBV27 CASSLEGAGTQYF TGTGCCAGCAGTTTAGAAGGGGCGGGTACGCAGTATTTT
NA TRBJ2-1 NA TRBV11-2 CASSPREGAYNEQFF TGTGCCAGCAGCCCGAGGGAAGGGGCTTACAATGAGCAGTTCTTC
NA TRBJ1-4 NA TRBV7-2 CASSLRGLPPVF TGTGCCAGCAGCTTACGAGGCTTGCCCCCGGTATTT
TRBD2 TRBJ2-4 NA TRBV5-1 CASSALAGRENIQYF TGCGCCAGCAGCGCCCTAGCGGGACGCGAAAACATTCAGTACTTC
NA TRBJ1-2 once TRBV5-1 CASSPTQNYGYTF TGCGCCAGCAGCCCGACGCAGAACTATGGCTACACCTTC
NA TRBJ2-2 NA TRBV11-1 CASSLRSGTAGELFF TGTGCCAGCAGCTTACGATCAGGGACGGCCGGGGAGCTGTTTTTT
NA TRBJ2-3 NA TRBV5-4 CASSPYGSDTQYF TGTGCCAGCAGCCCATACGGGTCAGATACGCAGTATTTT
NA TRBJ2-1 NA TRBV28 CASSLQGRYSYNEQFF TGTGCCAGCAGTTTGCAAGGGCGATACTCCTACAATGAGCAGTTCTTC
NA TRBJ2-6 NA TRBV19 CASSDRFSGANVLTF TGTGCCAGCTCAGACAGATTCTCTGGGGCCAACGTCCTGACTTTC
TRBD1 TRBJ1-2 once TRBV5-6 CASSLFGTGYGYTF TGTGCCAGCAGCTTGTTTGGGACAGGCTATGGCTACACCTTC
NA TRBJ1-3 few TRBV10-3 CAISVVGATIYF TGTGCCATCAGTGTGGTAGGGGCCACCATATATTTT
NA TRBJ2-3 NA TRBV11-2 CASSLAARTDTQYF TGTGCCAGCAGCTTAGCTGCACGCACAGATACGCAGTATTTT
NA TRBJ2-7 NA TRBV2 CASSETRLPGEQYF TGTGCCAGCAGTGAAACCAGACTACCGGGCGAGCAGTACTTC
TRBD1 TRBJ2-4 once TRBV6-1 CASSAGGKNIQYF TGTGCCAGCAGTGCAGGGGGCAAAAACATTCAGTACTTC
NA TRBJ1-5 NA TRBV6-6 CASSYLGDQPQHF TGTGCCAGCAGTTACTTGGGGGATCAGCCCCAGCATTTT
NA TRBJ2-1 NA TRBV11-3 CASSLGGGTYNEQFF TGTGCCAGCAGCTTAGGGGGTGGGACTTACAATGAGCAGTTCTTC
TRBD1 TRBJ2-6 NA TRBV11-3 CASSLLGQGMWGANVLTF TGTGCCAGCAGCTTATTGGGACAGGGTATGTGGGGGGCCAACGTCCTGACTTTC
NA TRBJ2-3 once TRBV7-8 CASSFHGMGYF TGTGCCAGCAGCTTTCATGGGATGGGGTATTTT
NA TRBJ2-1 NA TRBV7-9 CASSVSEQFF TGTGCCAGCAGCGTCAGTGAGCAGTTCTTC
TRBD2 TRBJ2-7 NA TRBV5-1 CASSQTSGRRSEQYF TGCGCCAGCAGCCAGACTAGCGGGAGAAGAAGCGAGCAGTACTTC
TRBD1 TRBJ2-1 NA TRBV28 CASSSGQGNNEQFF TGTGCCAGCAGTTCGGGACAGGGCAACAATGAGCAGTTCTTC
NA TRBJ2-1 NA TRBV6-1 CASSGPPGWVSSYNEQFF TGTGCCAGCAGTGGCCCCCCAGGGTGGGTCTCCTCCTACAATGAGCAGTTCTTC
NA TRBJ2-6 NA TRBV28 CASSSYFSGANVLTF TGTGCCAGCAGTTCTTACTTCTCTGGGGCCAACGTCCTGACTTTC
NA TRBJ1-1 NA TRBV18 CASSPILDRKAFF TGTGCCAGCTCACCAATCTTAGATAGGAAAGCTTTCTTT